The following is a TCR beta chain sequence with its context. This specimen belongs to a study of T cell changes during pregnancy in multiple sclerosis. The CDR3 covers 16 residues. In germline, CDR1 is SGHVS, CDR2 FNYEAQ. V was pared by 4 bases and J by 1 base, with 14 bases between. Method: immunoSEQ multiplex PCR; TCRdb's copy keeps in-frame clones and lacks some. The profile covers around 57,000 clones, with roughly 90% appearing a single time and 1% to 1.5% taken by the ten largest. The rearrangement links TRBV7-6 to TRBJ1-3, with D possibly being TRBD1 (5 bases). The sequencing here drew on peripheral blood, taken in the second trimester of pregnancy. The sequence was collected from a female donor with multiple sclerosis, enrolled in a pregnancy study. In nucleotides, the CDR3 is TGTGCCAGCAGCTCCCGTAAGGGGTCTTCTGGAAACACCATATATTTT. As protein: CASSSRKGSSGNTIYF. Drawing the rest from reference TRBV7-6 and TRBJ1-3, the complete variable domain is GAGVSQSPRYKVTKRGQDVALRCDPISGHVSLYWYRQALGQGPEFLTYFNYEAQQDKSGLPNDRFSAERPEGSISTLTIQRTEQRDSAMYRCASSSRKGSSGNTIYFGEGSWLTVV.